This is a list of T cell receptor beta chains from one sample in a study of T cells in Graves' hyperthyroidism and ophthalmopathy. Each CDR3 protein is one row after TCRdb ran MiXCR on the multiplex PCR reads. The repertoire holds under 550,000 distinct CDR3 sequences, 15% to 20% seen once, with roughly 50% in the top ten. The specimen sequenced was blood. These receptors originate from a man aged 40-49 years with Graves' ophthalmopathy. Both conserved end residues are part of each CDR3.

V,J,CDR3
TRBV28,TRBJ2-3,CASSSRLSHTQYF
TRBV10-3,TRBJ2-5,CAISESGGLAGPQETQYF
TRBV29-1,TRBJ1-1,CSAEGGGNTEAFF
TRBV19,TRBJ1-1,CASIRRGIRDTEAFF
TRBV27,TRBJ2-3,CASRGQGYQRGTQYF
TRBV25-1,TRBJ2-6,CASSESPVLSGANVLTF
TRBV10-3,TRBJ2-5,CAISESSGRESQYF
TRBV6-5,TRBJ2-1,CASSYSSQPRGNEQFF
TRBV9,TRBJ2-1,CASSVEGDEQFF
TRBV4-2,TRBJ2-4,CASSQGGGDIQYF
TRBV10-3,TRBJ2-7,CAISDVTGGSYEQYF
TRBV5-1,TRBJ2-1,CASTQASSYNEQFF
TRBV18,TRBJ2-3,CASSPLPTGGGTDTQYF
TRBV30,TRBJ1-1,CAWSVMGVRTEAFF
TRBV30,TRBJ1-4,CAWSVGQGTNEKLFF
TRBV3-1,TRBJ2-2,CASSQPGQGAGELFF
TRBV14,TRBJ2-2,CASSQDLAGTGGNTGELFF
TRBV11-3,TRBJ2-2,CASSRDLGPNTGELFF
TRBV6-2/TRBV6-3,TRBJ1-1,CAGASGLNTEAFF
TRBV20-1,TRBJ2-3,CSAPLGDTQYF
TRBV7-8,TRBJ2-2,CASRVGTGNTGELFF
TRBV15,TRBJ1-4,CATRGIGTNEKLFF
TRBV4-1,TRBJ1-1,CASSQDPLANTEAFF
TRBV6-5,TRBJ2-7,CASSYSPGQRRDYEQYF
TRBV6-2/TRBV6-3,TRBJ2-7,CASSSNVPGEQYF
TRBV6-2/TRBV6-3,TRBJ2-7,CASSPAGSIYEQYF
TRBV20-1,TRBJ2-3,CSARAGADTQYF
TRBV9,TRBJ2-1,CASSVDERGRDYNEQFF
TRBV3-1,TRBJ2-7,CASSQGQTGFYEQYF
TRBV2,TRBJ2-1,CASTRLAGGEQFF
TRBV27,TRBJ2-7,CASSSESGGAYEQYF
TRBV2,TRBJ2-3,CASMRSWTPSTDTQYF
TRBV2,TRBJ1-2,CASSGTPMKGYTF
TRBV6-1,TRBJ2-7,CASTTISSYEQYF
TRBV2,TRBJ1-4,CASSPTGGGGNEKLFF
TRBV6-1,TRBJ2-5,CASSTRGAGAAGETQYF
TRBV9,TRBJ2-3,CASSDPGEPGGTDTQYF
TRBV2,TRBJ2-3,CASSEGQGWTDTQYF
TRBV4-3,TRBJ2-7,CASSQDKSYEQYF
TRBV2,TRBJ1-5,CASDRGRINQPQHF
TRBV20-1,TRBJ2-1,CSALTGTGGWNEQFF
TRBV20-1,TRBJ1-4,CSASAGLSTNEKLFF
TRBV12-3/TRBV12-4,TRBJ2-3,CASRPQGGDTQYF
TRBV6-2/TRBV6-3,TRBJ1-5,CASSGTLRPYSNQPQHF
TRBV7-2,TRBJ2-5,CASSSLQGPGETQYF
TRBV12-3/TRBV12-4,TRBJ1-1,CASSLRTAVGNTEAFF
TRBV11-2,TRBJ2-3,CASSDRTSGSRSQYF